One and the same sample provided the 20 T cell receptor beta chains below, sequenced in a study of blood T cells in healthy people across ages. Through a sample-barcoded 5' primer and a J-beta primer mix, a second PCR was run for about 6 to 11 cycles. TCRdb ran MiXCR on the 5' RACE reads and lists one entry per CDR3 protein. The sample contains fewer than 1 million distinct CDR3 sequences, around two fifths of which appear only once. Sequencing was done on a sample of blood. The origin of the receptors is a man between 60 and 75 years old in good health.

CDR3 in DNA: TGCAGCGTTGTCGGGCAGCCAGACTACGAGCAGTACTTC. It codes for CSVVGQPDYEQYF. The chain carries TRBV29-1 and TRBJ2-4, with unresolved D. TRBJ2-7 matches the DNA end more closely, so the J call is doubtful. From germline, CDR1 is SQVTM and CDR2 ANQGSEA. The CDR3 totals 13 residues.

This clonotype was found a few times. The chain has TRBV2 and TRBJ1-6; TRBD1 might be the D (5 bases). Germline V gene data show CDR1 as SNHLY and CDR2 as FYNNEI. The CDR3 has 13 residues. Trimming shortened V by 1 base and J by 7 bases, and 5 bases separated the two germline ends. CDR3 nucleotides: TGTGCCAGCAGTGAAGGGGGGAATTCACCCCTCCACTTT. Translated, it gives CASSEGGNSPLHF.

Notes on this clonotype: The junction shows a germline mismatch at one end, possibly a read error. CDR3 sequence reads: CASSLLTGDYGCTF. As DNA, the CDR3 is TGTGCCAGCAGCCTATTGACAGGGGACTATGGCTGCACCTTC. The genes are TRBV7-2 and TRBJ1-2, with TRBD1 matching 8 bases. This CDR3 has 14 residues. The V gene's germline CDR1 is SGHTA and CDR2 FQGNSA. Filled out from reference TRBV7-2 and TRBJ1-2, the complete variable domain reads GAGVSQSPSNKVTEKGKDVELRCDPISGHTALYWYRQSLGQGLEFLIYFQGNSAPDKSGLPSDRFSAERTGGSVSTLTIQRTQQEDSAVYLCASSLLTGDYGCTFGSGTRLTVV.

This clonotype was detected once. CDR3 loop: CASRPGTGTGLSNYGYTF. The CDR3 DNA reads TGCGCCAGCAGACCAGGGACCGGGACAGGGCTTTCCAACTATGGCTACACCTTC. The chain recombines TRBV5-1 with TRBJ1-2, with 9 bases identical to TRBD1. The CDR3 contains 18 residues. Trimming removed 5 bases from V and 2 bases from J; junction bases left unmatched: 16. Germline assignment: CDR1 SGHRS and CDR2 YFSETQ.

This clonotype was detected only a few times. CDR3 region: CASSFDSGGLETQYF. CDR3 sequence (DNA): TGTGCCAGCAGTTTTGATAGCGGGGGGTTAGAGACCCAGTACTTC. The chain joins TRBV12-3 or TRBV12-4 to TRBJ2-5, with 10 bases fitting TRBD2. CDR3 length equals 15 residues. The V and J ends lost 3 bases and 4 bases, in that order; junction bases with no gene match: 5.

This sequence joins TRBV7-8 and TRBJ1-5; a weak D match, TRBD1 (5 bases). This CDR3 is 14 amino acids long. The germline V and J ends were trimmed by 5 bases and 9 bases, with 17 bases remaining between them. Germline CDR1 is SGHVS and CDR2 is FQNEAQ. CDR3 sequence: CASSLAGSLPPQHF. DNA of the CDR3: TGTGCCAGCAGCCTCGCAGGGTCCCTACCGCCCCAGCATTTT.

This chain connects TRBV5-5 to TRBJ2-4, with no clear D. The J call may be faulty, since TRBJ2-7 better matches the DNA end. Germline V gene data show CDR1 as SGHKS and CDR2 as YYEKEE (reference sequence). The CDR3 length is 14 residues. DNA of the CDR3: TGTGCCAGCAGCTTGGCCCTACAGTCCTACGAGCAGTACTTC. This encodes CASSLALQSYEQYF.

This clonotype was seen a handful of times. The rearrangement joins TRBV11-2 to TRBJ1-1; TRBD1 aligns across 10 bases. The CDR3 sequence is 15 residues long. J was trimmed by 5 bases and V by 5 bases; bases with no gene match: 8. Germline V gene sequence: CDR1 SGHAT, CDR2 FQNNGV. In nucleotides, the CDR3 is TGTGCCAGCAGCATAAGGCCGGACAGGGGGACTGAAGCTTTCTTT. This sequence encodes CASSIRPDRGTEAFF. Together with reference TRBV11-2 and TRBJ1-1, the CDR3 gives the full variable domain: EAGVAQSPRYKIIEKRQSVAFWCNPISGHATLYWYQQILGQGPKLLIQFQNNGVVDDSQLPKDRFSAERLKGVDSTLKIQPAKLEDSAVYLCASSIRPDRGTEAFFGQGTRLTVV.

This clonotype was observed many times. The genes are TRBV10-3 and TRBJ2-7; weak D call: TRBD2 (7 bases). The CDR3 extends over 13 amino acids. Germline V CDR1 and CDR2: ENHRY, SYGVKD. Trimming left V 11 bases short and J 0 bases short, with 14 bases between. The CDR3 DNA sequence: TGTGCCGCGCAGGGAGGGGGCTCCTACGAGCAGTACTTC. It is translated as CAAQGGGSYEQYF.

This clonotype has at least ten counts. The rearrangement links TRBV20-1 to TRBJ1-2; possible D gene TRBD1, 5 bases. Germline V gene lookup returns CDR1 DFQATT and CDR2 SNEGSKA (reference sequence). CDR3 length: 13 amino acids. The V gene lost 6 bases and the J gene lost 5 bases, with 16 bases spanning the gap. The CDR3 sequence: CSAGTGTEYGYTF. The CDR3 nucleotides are TGCAGTGCAGGGACGGGGACGGAATATGGCTACACCTTC.

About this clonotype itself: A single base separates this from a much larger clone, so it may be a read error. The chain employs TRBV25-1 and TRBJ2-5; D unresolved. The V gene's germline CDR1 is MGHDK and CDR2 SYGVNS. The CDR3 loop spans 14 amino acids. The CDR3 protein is CASSPWGTQETRYF. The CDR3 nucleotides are TGTGCCAGCAGCCCGTGGGGAACCCAAGAGACCCGGTACTTC.

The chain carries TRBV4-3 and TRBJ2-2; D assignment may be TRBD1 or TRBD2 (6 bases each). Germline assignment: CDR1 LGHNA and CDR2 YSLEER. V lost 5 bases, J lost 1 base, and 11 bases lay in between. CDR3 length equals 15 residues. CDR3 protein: CASSAGHKNTGELFF. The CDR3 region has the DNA TGCGCCAGCAGCGCGGGACACAAGAACACCGGGGAGCTGTTTTTT.

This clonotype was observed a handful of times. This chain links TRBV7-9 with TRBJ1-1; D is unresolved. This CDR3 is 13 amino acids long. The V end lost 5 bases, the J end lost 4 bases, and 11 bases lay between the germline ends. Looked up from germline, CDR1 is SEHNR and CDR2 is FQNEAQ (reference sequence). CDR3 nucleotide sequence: TGTGCCAGCAGCCCCCAGATCCGCACTGAAGCTTTCTTT. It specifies CASSPQIRTEAFF.

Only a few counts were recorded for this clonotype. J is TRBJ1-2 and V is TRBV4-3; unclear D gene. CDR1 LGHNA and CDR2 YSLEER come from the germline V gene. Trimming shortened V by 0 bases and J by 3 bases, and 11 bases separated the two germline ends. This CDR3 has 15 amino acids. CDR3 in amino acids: CASSQDLAGDYGYTF. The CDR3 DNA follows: TGCGCCAGCAGCCAAGATCTAGCGGGTGACTATGGCTACACCTTC.

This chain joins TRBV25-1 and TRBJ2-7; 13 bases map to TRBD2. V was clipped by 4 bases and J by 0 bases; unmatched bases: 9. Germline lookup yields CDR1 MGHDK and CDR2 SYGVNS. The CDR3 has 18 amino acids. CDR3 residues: CASSAPGLAGRLSYEQYF. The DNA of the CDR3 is TGTGCCAGCAGTGCCCCGGGACTAGCGGGGCGACTCTCCTACGAGCAGTACTTC.

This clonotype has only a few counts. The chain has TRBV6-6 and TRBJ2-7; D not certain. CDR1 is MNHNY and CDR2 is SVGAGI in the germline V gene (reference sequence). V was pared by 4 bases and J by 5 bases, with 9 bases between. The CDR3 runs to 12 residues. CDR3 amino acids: CASSFPLDEQYF. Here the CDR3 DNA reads TGTGCCAGCAGTTTTCCCCTGGACGAGCAGTACTTC.

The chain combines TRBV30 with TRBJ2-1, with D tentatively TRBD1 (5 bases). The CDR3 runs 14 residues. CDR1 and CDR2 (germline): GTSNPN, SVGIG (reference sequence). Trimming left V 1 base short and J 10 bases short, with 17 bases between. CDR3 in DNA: TGTGCCTGGAGTGACGAAGGCAGGGTGAGAGAGCAGTTCTTC. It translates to CAWSDEGRVREQFF.

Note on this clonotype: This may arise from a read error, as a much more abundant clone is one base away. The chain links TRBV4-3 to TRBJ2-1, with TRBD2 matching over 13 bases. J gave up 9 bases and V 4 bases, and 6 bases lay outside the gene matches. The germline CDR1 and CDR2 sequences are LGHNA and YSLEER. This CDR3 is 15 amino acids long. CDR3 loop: CASSPTSGGASEQFF. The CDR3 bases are TGCGCCAGCAGCCCAACTAGCGGGGGGGCCAGTGAGCAGTTCTTC.

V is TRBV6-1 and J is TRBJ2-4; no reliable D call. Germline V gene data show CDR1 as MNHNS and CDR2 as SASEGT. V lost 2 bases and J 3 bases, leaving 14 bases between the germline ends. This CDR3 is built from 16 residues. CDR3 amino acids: CASSERSGLGKNIQYF. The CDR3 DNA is TGTGCCAGCAGTGAAAGGTCCGGTCTGGGCAAAAACATTCAGTACTTC.

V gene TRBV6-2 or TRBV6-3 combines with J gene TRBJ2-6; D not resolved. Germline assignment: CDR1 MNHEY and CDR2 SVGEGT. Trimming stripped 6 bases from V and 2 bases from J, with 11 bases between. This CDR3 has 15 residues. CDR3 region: CASRKTVPGANVLTF. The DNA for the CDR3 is TGTGCCAGCAGAAAAACAGTCCCTGGGGCCAACGTCCTGACTTTC.